These 3 T cell receptor beta chains were all obtained from the same sample, sequenced in a study of beta chain features in type 1 diabetes. Expressed TCRB transcripts were sequenced after all isolated RNA was converted to cDNA. Libraries were prepared by immunoSEQ multiplex PCR; TCRdb keeps only in-frame clonotypes and omits some of them. Of about 160,000 clones listed, approximately 8.1% are singletons. Findings and limits, study-wide: TCRB CDR3 length was moderately but significantly reduced in all four CD4+ subsets of Type 1 diabetes patients.

No cognate antigen is known for these TCRs. Sequencing was performed on central memory CD4+ T cells from blood. Source of these receptors: a woman aged 40 to 50 with type 1 diabetes.

As to this clone: Other DNA sequences in the sample encode the same CDR3. The chain links TRBV20-1 to TRBJ1-1; D is undetermined. CDR1 and CDR2 from the germline V gene are DFQATT and SNEGSKA (reference sequence). The CDR3 consists of 11 residues. The ends were cut back, 3 bases at V and 5 bases at J, with 7 bases in the middle. The CDR3 reads CSARRETEAFF. Written as DNA, the CDR3 is TGCAGTGCTAGGAGGGAGACTGAAGCTTTCTTT.

The chain employs TRBV20-1 and TRBJ2-7; the D gene is possibly TRBD1 (5 bases). V lost 6 bases and J 7 bases, leaving 13 bases between the germline ends. This CDR3 is built from 11 residues. Germline assignment: CDR1 DFQATT and CDR2 SNEGSKA (reference sequence). The CDR3 protein is CSALRAEEQYF. The CDR3, as DNA: TGCAGTGCGCTCAGGGCCGAAGAGCAGTACTTC.

The chain is built from TRBV2 and TRBJ2-3; no reliable D call. V lost 2 bases and J 6 bases, leaving 6 bases between the germline ends. The CDR3 consists of 12 residues. CDR1 SNHLY and CDR2 FYNNEI come from the germline V gene. The CDR3 spells CASSEMRDTQYF. The CDR3 DNA reads TGTGCCAGCAGTGAAATGAGGGATACGCAGTATTTT.